The clone carrying this TCR beta chain has just a few counts. Antigen: not known. The data stem from a study of metastatic and nonmetastatic thyroid tumors. About the research overall: Samples came from malignant and benign thyroid patients, and repertoires were compared across blood and tumor or nodule tissue. Whole-study results and caveats: The reported finding was significantly higher TCR beta diversity in malignant thyroid tumors relative to benign nodules, in blood and tumor.

V was clipped by 5 bases and J by 7 bases; unmatched bases: 7. Germline assignment: CDR1 ENHRY and CDR2 SYGVKD. There are 16 residues in the CDR3. Original analysis: A classifier of distant metastasis in papillary thyroid cancer was built from CDR3 differences (across clinicopathological groups). TCRdb re-called clones from the PCR reads using MiXCR. TCRdb's processing, not the authors', yielded these V and J calls. The sample has 46,000 or so clones, around 17% seen once; the top ten hold around 20%. Before thyroid surgery, none of the patients had received any treatment. The sequencing input was blood. V and J are TRBV10-3 and TRBJ2-2, with TRBD2 matching 13 bases. The receptor was isolated from a female donor with papillary thyroid cancer or a benign thyroid nodule (not recorded which). Some clones in this sample may be carry-over from other donors' samples. The CDR3 nucleotides are TGTGCCATCAGTTGGACTAGCGGGAGACAAAGCGGGGAGCTGTTTTTT. This encodes CAISWTSGRQSGELFF.